This T cell receptor beta chain is from a study of identical twins. Findings and caveats of the study: While abundant cord blood beta clonotypes carried fewer insertions, memory repertoires showed no such pattern.

CDR1 DFQATT and CDR2 SNEGSKA come from the germline V gene (reference sequence). The ends lost 3 bases at V and 5 bases at J; junction bases unmatched: 12. CDR3 length: 16 amino acids. Each donor was a healthy Caucasian. Carrying unique molecular identifiers, the cDNA also gained a universal primer site through template switching. TCRdb independently ran MiXCR on the 5' RACE reads; one entry per CDR3 protein. The sample lists about 690,000 distinct CDR3 sequences, over 5% occurring once. This clonotype came up a few times. What it binds is unknown. The specimen sequenced was naive T cells sorted from blood. The rearrangement links TRBV20-1 to TRBJ2-5; 10 nucleotides line up with TRBD2. The TCR sequence derives from a man younger than 35 in good health. The CDR3: CSASRGKREGFETQYF. CDR3 in DNA: TGCAGTGCTAGCCGGGGGAAGCGGGAGGGCTTCGAGACCCAGTACTTC.